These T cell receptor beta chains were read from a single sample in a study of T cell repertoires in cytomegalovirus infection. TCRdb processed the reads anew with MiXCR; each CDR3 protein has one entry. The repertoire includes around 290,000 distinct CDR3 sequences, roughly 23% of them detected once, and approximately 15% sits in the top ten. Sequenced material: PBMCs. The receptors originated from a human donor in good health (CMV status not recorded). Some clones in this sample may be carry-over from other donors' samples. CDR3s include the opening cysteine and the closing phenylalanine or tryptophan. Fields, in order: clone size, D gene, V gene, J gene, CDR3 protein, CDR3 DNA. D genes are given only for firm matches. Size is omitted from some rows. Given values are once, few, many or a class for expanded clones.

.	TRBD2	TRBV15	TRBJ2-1	CATSRDDGRARNEQLF	TGTGCCACCAGCAGAGATGACGGGAGGGCAAGAAATGAGCAGTTATTC
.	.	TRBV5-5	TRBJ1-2	CASSVGLSPGGYTF	TGTGCCAGCAGCGTGGGACTTTCTCCGGGGGGCTACACCTTC
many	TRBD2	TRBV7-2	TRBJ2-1	CASSRRGLADNNEQFF	TGTGCCAGCAGCCGACGGGGACTAGCGGATAACAATGAGCAGTTCTTC
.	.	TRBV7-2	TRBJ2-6	CASSLISGANVLTF	TGTGCCAGCAGCTTAATTTCTGGGGCCAACGTCCTGACTTTC
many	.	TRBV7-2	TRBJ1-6	CASSLLRGNSPLHF	TGTGCCAGCAGCCTCCTCAGGGGTAATTCACCCCTCCACTTT
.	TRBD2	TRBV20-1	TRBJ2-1	CSATRDYYNEQFF	TGCAGTGCTACGAGGGACTACTACAATGAGCAGTTCTTC
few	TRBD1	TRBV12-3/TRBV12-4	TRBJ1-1	CASSPPGTVNTEAFF	TGTGCCAGCAGTCCACCTGGGACAGTGAACACTGAAGCTTTCTTT
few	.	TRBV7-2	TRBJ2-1	CASSLSTRTGNEQFF	TGTGCCAGCAGCTTATCCACGAGGACGGGCAATGAGCAGTTCTTC
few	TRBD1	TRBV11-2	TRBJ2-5	CASSLARPGQGIVETQYF	TGTGCCAGCAGCTTAGCCCGACCCGGACAGGGGATAGTAGAGACCCAGTACTTC
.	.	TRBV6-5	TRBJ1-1	CASNGRVNTEAFF	TGTGCCAGCAACGGACGGGTAAACACTGAAGCTTTCTTT
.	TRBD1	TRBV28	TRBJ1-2	CASTIGGGRGYTF	TGTGCCAGCACCATTGGAGGGGGCAGGGGCTACACCTTC
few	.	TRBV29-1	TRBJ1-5	CSVVVTVNQPQHF	TGCAGCGTTGTGGTGACAGTCAATCAGCCCCAGCATTTT
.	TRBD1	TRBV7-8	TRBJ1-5	CASSRDSDQPQHF	TGTGCCAGCAGCAGGGACAGTGATCAGCCCCAGCATTTT
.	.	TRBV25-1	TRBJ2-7	CASSRIPGQQYF	TGTGCCAGCAGTCGTATTCCGGGACAACAGTACTTC
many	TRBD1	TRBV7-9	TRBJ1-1	CASSPGQGVMNTEAFF	TGTGCCAGCAGCCCGGGACAGGGGGTTATGAACACTGAAGCTTTCTTT
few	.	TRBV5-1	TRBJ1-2	CASSSNRDASTF	TGCGCCAGCAGCTCCAACCGGGACGCCAGCACCTTC
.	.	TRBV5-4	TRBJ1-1	CASSSGMGNTEAFF	TGTGCCAGCAGCTCAGGGATGGGCAACACTGAAGCTTTCTTT
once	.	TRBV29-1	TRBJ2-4	CSVAPAGQLQYF	TGCAGCGTTGCACCGGCCGGACAGCTTCAGTACTTC
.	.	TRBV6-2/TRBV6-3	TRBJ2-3	CASRVGRARTDTQYF	TGTGCCAGCAGGGTCGGGAGAGCGCGCACAGATACGCAGTATTTT
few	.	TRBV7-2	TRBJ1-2	CASSLVFTDGGYTF	TGTGCCAGCAGCTTAGTATTTACGGATGGGGGCTACACCTTC
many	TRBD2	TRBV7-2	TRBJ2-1	CASSFSGRAVNEQFF	TGTGCCAGCAGCTTTAGCGGGAGGGCCGTGAATGAGCAGTTCTTC
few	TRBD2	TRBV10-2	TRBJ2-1	CASKLAGDVNEQFF	TGCGCCAGCAAATTAGCGGGGGATGTCAATGAGCAGTTCTTC
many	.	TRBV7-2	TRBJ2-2	CASSGGAGGELFF	TGTGCCAGCAGTGGAGGGGCGGGAGGGGAGCTGTTTTTT
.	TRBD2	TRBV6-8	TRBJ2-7	CASSYYGLGAYEQYF	TGTGCCAGCAGTTATTATGGACTAGGGGCCTACGAGCAGTACTTC
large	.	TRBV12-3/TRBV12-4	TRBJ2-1	CASSLGAAGFF	TGTGCCAGCAGTTTAGGCGCAGCGGGGTTCTTC
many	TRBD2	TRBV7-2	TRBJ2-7	CASSPGGYEQYF	TGTGCCAGCAGTCCGGGGGGTTACGAGCAGTACTTC
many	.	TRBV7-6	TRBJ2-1	CASSILSGSSYNEQFF	TGTGCCAGCAGCATTCTTTCGGGTAGCTCCTACAATGAGCAGTTCTTC
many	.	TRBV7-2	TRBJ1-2	CASSWENQF	TGTGCCAGCAGCTGGGAGAACCAGTTC
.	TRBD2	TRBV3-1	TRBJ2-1	CASSQAAGLNNEQFF	TGTGCCAGCAGCCAAGCAGCGGGACTGAACAATGAGCAGTTCTTC
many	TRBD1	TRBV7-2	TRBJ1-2	CASSAGQSYGYTF	TGTGCCAGCAGCGCGGGACAGTCCTATGGCTACACCTTC
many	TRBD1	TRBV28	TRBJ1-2	CASSSPGQAYGYTF	TGTGCCAGCAGTTCTCCGGGACAGGCCTATGGCTACACCTTC
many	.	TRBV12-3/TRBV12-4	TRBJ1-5	CASSLSPGPQHF	TGTGCCAGCAGTTTAAGTCCCGGGCCCCAGCATTTT
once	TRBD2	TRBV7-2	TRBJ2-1	CASSLARETTLTYGNNNEQFF	TGTGCCAGCAGCTTAGCGCGGGAGACTACCCTTACCTATGGCAACAACAATGAGCAGTTCTTC
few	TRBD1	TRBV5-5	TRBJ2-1	CASSSTGTGDNEQFF	TGTGCCAGCAGCTCAACCGGGACAGGGGACAATGAGCAGTTCTTC
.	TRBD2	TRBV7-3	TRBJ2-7	CASSLAGGRHEQYF	TGTGCCAGCAGCTTAGCGGGGGGCCGCCACGAGCAGTACTTC
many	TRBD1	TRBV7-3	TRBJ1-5	CASSLTFQGAKQPQHF	TGTGCCAGCAGCTTAACGTTTCAGGGGGCTAAGCAGCCCCAGCATTTT
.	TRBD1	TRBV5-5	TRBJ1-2	CASSHAGTDYGYTF	TGTGCCAGCAGCCACGCAGGGACAGACTATGGCTACACCTTC
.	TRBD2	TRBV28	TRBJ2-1	CASSSSGGHTYNEQFF	TGTGCCAGCAGTTCTAGCGGGGGCCACACCTACAATGAGCAGTTCTTC
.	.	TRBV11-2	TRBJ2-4	CASSLDLWNKNIQYF	TGTGCCAGCAGCTTAGATCTATGGAACAAAAACATTCAGTACTTC
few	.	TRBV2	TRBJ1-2	CASSAGLNYGYTF	TGTGCCAGCAGCGCGGGACTCAACTATGGCTACACCTTC
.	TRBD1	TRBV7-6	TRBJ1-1	CASSLARQGAEAFF	TGTGCCAGCAGCTTAGCTAGACAGGGGGCTGAAGCTTTCTTT
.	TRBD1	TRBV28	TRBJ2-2	CASSLYPGQGSTGELFF	TGTGCCAGCAGTTTGTATCCGGGACAGGGAAGCACCGGGGAGCTGTTTTTT
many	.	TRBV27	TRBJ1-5	CASSFAGQAQPQHF	TGTGCCAGCAGTTTTGCAGGGCAGGCACAGCCCCAGCATTTT
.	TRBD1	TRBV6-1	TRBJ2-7	CASSEDRGLFEQYF	TGTGCCAGCAGCGAGGACAGGGGTTTATTCGAGCAGTACTTC
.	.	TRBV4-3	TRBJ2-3	CASSQSVGLGRDTQYF	TGCGCCAGCAGCCAATCTGTCGGGCTAGGTAGAGATACGCAGTATTTT
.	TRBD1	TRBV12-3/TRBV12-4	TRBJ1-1	CASSLDRALNTEAFF	TGTGCCAGCAGTTTGGACAGGGCGCTGAACACTGAAGCGTTCTTT
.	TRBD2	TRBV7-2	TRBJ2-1	CASSRWPVAGDLNDEQFF	TGTGCCAGCAGCCGTTGGCCCGTAGCGGGAGACTTGAACGATGAGCAGTTCTTC
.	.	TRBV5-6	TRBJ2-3	CASSFGRASDTQYF	TGTGCCAGCAGCTTCGGACGGGCTTCAGATACGCAGTATTTT
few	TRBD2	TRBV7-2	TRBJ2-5	CASSLAGTKQETQYF	TGTGCCAGCAGCTTAGCGGGGACTAAACAAGAGACCCAGTACTTC
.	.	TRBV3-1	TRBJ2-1	CASSQGYEQFF	TGTGCCAGCAGCCAAGGGTACGAGCAGTTCTTC
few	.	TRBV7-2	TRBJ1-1	CASSLVGNPNTEAFF	TGTGCCAGCAGCTTAGTGGGGAACCCGAACACTGAAGCTTTCTTT
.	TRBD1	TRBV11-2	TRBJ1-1	CASSLGERRDRGSF	TGTGCCAGCAGCTTAGGTGAGCGCCGCGACAGGGGATCCTTT
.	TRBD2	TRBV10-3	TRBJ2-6	CAIGGLEDSGANVLTF	TGTGCCATCGGCGGACTAGAAGACTCTGGGGCCAACGTCCTGACTTTC
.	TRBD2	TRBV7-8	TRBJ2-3	CASSRFMVERDYSTDTQYF	TGTGCCAGCAGCCGTTTTATGGTTGAGCGGGACTATAGCACAGATACGCAGTATTTT
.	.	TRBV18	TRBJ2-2	CASSPGNAGELFF	TGTGCCAGCTCACCAGGAAACGCCGGGGAGCTGTTTTTT
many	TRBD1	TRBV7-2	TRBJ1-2	CASSLALPGGDGYTF	TGTGCCAGCAGCTTAGCGCTACCAGGGGGCGATGGCTACACCTTC
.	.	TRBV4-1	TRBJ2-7	CASSLLKGEAGSYEQYF	TGCGCCAGCAGCCTACTTAAGGGCGAGGCGGGGTCCTACGAGCAGTACTTC
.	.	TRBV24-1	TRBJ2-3	CATSDFRQGLADTQYF	TGTGCCACCAGTGATTTTCGGCAGGGCCTGGCAGATACGCAGTATTTT